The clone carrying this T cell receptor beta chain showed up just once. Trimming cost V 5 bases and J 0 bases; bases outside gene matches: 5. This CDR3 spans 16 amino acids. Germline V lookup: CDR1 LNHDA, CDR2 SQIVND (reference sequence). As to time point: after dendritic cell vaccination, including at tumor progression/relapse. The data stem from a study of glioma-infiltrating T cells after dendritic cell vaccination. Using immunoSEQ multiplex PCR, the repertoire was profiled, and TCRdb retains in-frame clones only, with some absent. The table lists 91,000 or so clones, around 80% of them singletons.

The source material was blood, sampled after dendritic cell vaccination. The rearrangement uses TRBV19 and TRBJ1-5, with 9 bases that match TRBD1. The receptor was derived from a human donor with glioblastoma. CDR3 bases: TGTGCCAGTAGTTCGGACAGGGGATATAGCAATCAGCCCCAGCATTTT. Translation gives CASSSDRGYSNQPQHF.